Here is one TCR beta chain with its context. The repertoire was sequenced with immunoSEQ multiplex PCR; TCRdb's copy has only in-frame clones and lacks some. The sample includes about 76,000 clones, over 65% seen only once; the top ten take more than 35%. The data are from a study of cytotoxic CD8 clonotypes in ibrutinib-treated CLL. Trimming stripped 4 bases from V and 2 bases from J, with 12 bases between. The CDR3 runs 15 residues. Germline V gene data show CDR1 as MNHNS and CDR2 as SASEGT. The receptor was derived from a human donor with chronic lymphocytic leukemia. This sample comprised PBMCs, obtained after 24 months of ibrutinib treatment. The chain recombines TRBV6-1 with TRBJ1-5; D may be TRBD1 (6 bases). The CDR3 loop is CASSGYRDGNQPQHF. The CDR3 region has the DNA TGTGCCAGCAGTGGGTACAGGGATGGCAATCAGCCCCAGCATTTT.